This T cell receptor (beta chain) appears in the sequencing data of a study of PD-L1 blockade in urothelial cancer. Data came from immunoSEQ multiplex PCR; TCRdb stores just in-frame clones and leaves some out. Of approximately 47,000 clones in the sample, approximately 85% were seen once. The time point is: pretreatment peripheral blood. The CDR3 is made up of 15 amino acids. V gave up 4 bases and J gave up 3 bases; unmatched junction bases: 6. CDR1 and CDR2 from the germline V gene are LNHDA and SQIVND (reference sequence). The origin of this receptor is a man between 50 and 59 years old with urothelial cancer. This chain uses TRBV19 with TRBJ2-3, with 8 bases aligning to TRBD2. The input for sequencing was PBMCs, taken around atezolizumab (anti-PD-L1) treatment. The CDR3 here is CASSTGGGRTDTQYF. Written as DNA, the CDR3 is TGTGCCAGTAGTACCGGGGGGGGAAGGACAGATACGCAGTATTTT.